The next 18 T cell receptor beta chains were all read from a single sample in a study of PD-L1 blockade in urothelial cancer. As for time point: pretreatment peripheral blood. TCRdb keeps only in-frame clones here, not all; method: immunoSEQ multiplex PCR. The sample records some 50,000 clones, around 88% being singletons. Sequences were derived from PBMCs, sampled around atezolizumab (anti-PD-L1) treatment. These receptors came from a woman aged 55-69 years with urothelial cancer.

This clone was seen only a few times. The DNA for the CDR3 is TGTGCCAGCAGCCAAGACCACAGGCCCCAGCATTTT. It is translated as CASSQDHRPQHF. This chain links TRBV4-2 with TRBJ1-5; the D is unclear. This CDR3 spans 12 amino acids. With 0 bases removed from V and 9 bases from J, the gap between germline ends came to 6 bases. Germline lookup yields CDR1 LGHNA and CDR2 YNFKEQ.

The gene calls are TRBV5-1 and TRBJ2-7; maybe TRBD1 (6 bases). Germline V gene sequence: CDR1 SGHRS, CDR2 YFSETQ. V lost 7 bases and J lost 4, with 15 bases in between. CDR3 length: 13 amino acids. CDR3 DNA: TGCGCCAGCTCCCCGGGACACAGTTACGAGCAGTACTTC. Its translation is CASSPGHSYEQYF.

V gene TRBV5-4 combines with J gene TRBJ2-7, with 9 nucleotides matching TRBD1. Looked up from germline, CDR1 is SGHNT and CDR2 is YYREEE (reference sequence). CDR3 length: 15 amino acids. The V and J ends lost 4 bases and 2 bases, in that order; junction bases with no gene match: 7. CDR3 sequence: CASSLGQGKTYEQYF. The CDR3 DNA is TGTGCCAGCAGCCTTGGACAGGGGAAGACCTACGAGCAGTACTTC. Full variable domain (missing parts from reference TRBV5-4 and TRBJ2-7): ETGVTQSPTHLIKTRGQQVTLRCSSQSGHNTVSWYQQALGQGPQFIFQYYREEENGRGNFPPRFSGLQFPNYSSELNVNALELDDSALYLCASSLGQGKTYEQYFGPGTRLTVT.

The chain links TRBV7-2 to TRBJ2-6; 8 nucleotides agree with TRBD2. The germline CDR1 and CDR2 sequences are SGHTA and FQGNSA. Losses at the gene ends were 7 bases for V and 0 bases for J; bases not matched to a gene: 2. The CDR3 runs 15 residues. CDR3 in DNA: TGTGCCAGCACCGGGGGGGGCTCTGGGGCCAACGTCCTGACTTTC. Translated: CASTGGGSGANVLTF.

The chain recombines TRBV6-4 with TRBJ1-2; 8 nucleotides agree with TRBD1. CDR3 length equals 15 residues. Per germline, CDR1 MRHNA and CDR2 SNTAGT. V dropped 0 bases and J dropped 7; count of bases not matched to a gene: 7. CDR3 loop: CASSDSSTGDRGYTF. CDR3 in DNA: TGTGCCAGCAGTGACTCGTCGACAGGGGATCGTGGCTACACCTTC.

V is TRBV28 and J is TRBJ1-2, with TRBD1 identical over 9 bases. Germline V gives CDR1 MDHEN, CDR2 SYDVKM. Trimming at V came to 2 bases and at J to 7 bases, leaving 11 bases not matched to a gene. This CDR3 contains 16 residues. Written as DNA, the CDR3 is TGTGCCAGCAGTTTACCCTCGACAGGGGGACTGTCTGGCTACACCTTC. It translates to CASSLPSTGGLSGYTF.

The gene calls are TRBV7-2 and TRBJ2-7, with D uncertain. Germline V lookup: CDR1 SGHTA, CDR2 FQGNSA. The CDR3 runs to 14 residues. The V gene lost 1 base and the J gene lost 4 bases, with 11 bases spanning the gap. The CDR3 loop reads CASSLGVGVYEQYF. The CDR3 DNA sequence: TGTGCCAGCAGCTTAGGAGTAGGAGTATACGAGCAGTACTTC.

The J gene is TRBJ1-6, the V gene TRBV2; maybe TRBD1 (6 bases). This CDR3 spans 13 amino acids. Germline values: CDR1 SNHLY, CDR2 FYNNEI. V was trimmed by 11 bases and J by 7 bases, leaving 15 bases between them. The CDR3 region has the DNA TGTGCCGGATCAGGACAGTCAAATTCACCCCTCCACTTT. Protein: CAGSGQSNSPLHF.

This clone was seen a single time. The chain is built from TRBV5-1 and TRBJ2-5, with 9 bases lining up with TRBD1. V shed 4 bases and J 12 bases; nucleotides not matched to a gene: 10. CDR1 and CDR2 (germline): SGHRS, YFSETQ. The CDR3 has 13 amino acids. The CDR3 reads CASSPSGQGPEYF. The CDR3 nucleotides are TGCGCCAGCAGCCCCTCGGGACAGGGCCCAGAGTACTTC. Variable domain in full (rest from reference TRBV5-1 and TRBJ2-5): KAGVTQTPRYLIKTRGQQVTLSCSPISGHRSVSWYQQTPGQGLQFLFEYFSETQRNKGNFPGRFSGRQFSNSRSEMNVSTLELGDSALYLCASSPSGQGPEYFGPGTRLLVL.

The chain recombines TRBV11-2 with TRBJ2-5; 13 positions agree with TRBD2. The CDR3 consists of 17 residues. Looked up from germline, CDR1 is SGHAT and CDR2 is FQNNGV. J was trimmed by 1 base and V by 1 base; bases with no gene match: 3. Here the CDR3 DNA reads TGTGCCAGCAGCTTAGGGGGGACTAGCGGGATCCAAGAGACCCAGTACTTC. Encoded protein: CASSLGGTSGIQETQYF.

The chain employs TRBV6-6 and TRBJ2-5; 8 positions match TRBD1. Germline V gene sequence: CDR1 MNHNY, CDR2 SVGAGI (reference sequence). The V segment lost 5 bases and the J segment 2 bases; nucleotides outside the gene matches: 10. This CDR3 has 16 amino acids. CDR3 DNA: TGTGCCAGCAGTAAGACAGGGGTTCCCCCACAAGAGACCCAGTACTTC. Amino acid sequence: CASSKTGVPPQETQYF.

The chain uses TRBV18 and TRBJ1-4; 12 bases agree with TRBD1. The CDR3 has 18 amino acids. CDR1 KGHSH and CDR2 LQKENI come from the germline V gene. V lost 5 bases and J lost 2; bases outside the gene matches: 9. The DNA of the CDR3 is TGTGCCAGCTCATCCGGGACAGGGGGCGATAGGACTAATGAAAAACTGTTTTTT. It encodes CASSSGTGGDRTNEKLFF. Full variable domain (missing parts from reference TRBV18 and TRBJ1-4): NAGVMQNPRHLVRRRGQEARLRCSPMKGHSHVYWYRQLPEEGLKFMVYLQKENIIDESGMPKERFSAEFPKEGPSILRIQQVVRGDSAAYFCASSSGTGGDRTNEKLFFGSGTQLSVL.

The rearrangement uses TRBV2 and TRBJ2-5; TRBD2 is a possible D gene (6 bases). This CDR3 region has 13 residues. Germline lookup yields CDR1 SNHLY and CDR2 FYNNEI. V dropped 7 bases and J dropped 0 bases, with 9 bases sitting between them. The CDR3, as DNA: TGTGCCAGCAATCGGGACTACCAAGAGACCCAGTACTTC. Protein sequence: CASNRDYQETQYF.

The chain couples TRBV29-1 to TRBJ2-2; TRBD2 agrees at 8 bases. The CDR3 is 17 residues long. In germline, CDR1 is SQVTM, CDR2 ANQGSEA. After removal of 5 bases from V and 3 bases from J, the junction contained 14 bases not matched to a gene. CDR3 amino acids: CSVWTPELAEDTGELFF. For the CDR3, the DNA is TGCAGCGTTTGGACCCCCGAACTAGCGGAAGACACCGGGGAGCTGTTTTTT.

Only a few counts were recorded for this clone. The V call is TRBV5-6, the J call TRBJ2-4, with 9 bases that match TRBD1. CDR1 is SGHDT, CDR2 YYEEEE, per germline. The CDR3 spans 16 residues. Trimming took 3 bases from V and 5 from J; bases not matched to a gene: 9. The CDR3 protein is CASSSGTGIGQNIQYF. CDR3 sequence (DNA): TGTGCCAGCAGCTCCGGGACAGGGATTGGGCAAAACATTCAGTACTTC.

V gene TRBV4-1 combines with J gene TRBJ1-1, with D tentatively TRBD1 (5 bases). V lost 0 bases and J lost 0, with 14 bases in between. The CDR3 spans 17 residues. In germline, CDR1 is MGHRA, CDR2 YSYEKL. CDR3 DNA: TGCGCCAGCAGCCAAGATATCAGGGCGGGGATGAACACTGAAGCTTTCTTT. This gives the protein CASSQDIRAGMNTEAFF.

The rearrangement links TRBV5-1 to TRBJ1-4; unclear D gene. The CDR3 length is 15 residues. With 0 bases removed from V and 7 bases from J, the gap between germline ends came to 13 bases. Germline V gives CDR1 SGHRS, CDR2 YFSETQ. The CDR3 DNA follows: TGCGCCAGCAGCTTGGCCGGGGAACGGAGTGAAAAACTGTTTTTT. It encodes CASSLAGERSEKLFF.

CDR3 loop: CASSLSGAGGELFF. The CDR3 bases are TGCGCCAGCAGCTTGTCAGGGGCCGGCGGGGAGCTGTTTTTT. The chain carries TRBV5-1 and TRBJ2-2, with D perhaps matching TRBD1 (6 bases). The V gene lost 1 base and the J gene lost 7 bases, with 11 bases spanning the gap. The CDR3 sequence is 14 residues long. Germline CDR1 reads SGHRS; CDR2 reads YFSETQ.